The 27 T cell receptor beta chains listed next were all sequenced from one sample in a study of control samples from healthy donors and cancer patients. The method was immunoSEQ multiplex PCR; TCRdb's version includes in-frame clones alone and lacks a portion of them. The repertoire consists of 150,000 or so clones, with 80% to 95% occurring once and the leading ten covering 4.5% to 6%. The sequenced sample was blood. Receptor source: a man aged 18-30 years in good health.

This clone was counted once. The J gene is TRBJ2-3, the V gene TRBV4-1, with D hard to call. V lost 3 bases and J 0 bases, leaving 13 bases between the germline ends. The CDR3 length is 16 residues. Germline V gives CDR1 MGHRA, CDR2 YSYEKL. The CDR3 sequence: CASSQVSSTSTDTQYF. Here the CDR3 DNA reads TGCGCCAGCAGCCAGGTTAGCAGTACTAGCACAGATACGCAGTATTTT.

This chain connects TRBV18 to TRBJ2-2, with D maybe TRBD1 (5 bases). CDR1 and CDR2 (germline): KGHSH, LQKENI. V was clipped by 6 bases and J by 5 bases, with 16 bases between them. The CDR3 extends over 15 amino acids. CDR3 bases: TGTGCCAGCTCTTCAACAGGTAGTCGGACCGGGGAGCTGTTTTTT. This sequence encodes CASSSTGSRTGELFF.

The CDR3 sequence is CASSLAPYNEQFF. CDR3 DNA: TGTGCCAGCAGCTTAGCCCCTTACAATGAGCAGTTCTTC. The rearrangement joins TRBV11-2 to TRBJ2-1; D remains unclear. The V and J ends lost 1 base and 4 bases respectively, with 5 bases between them. CDR1 and CDR2 from the germline V gene are SGHAT and FQNNGV. The CDR3 sequence is 13 residues long.

The chain carries TRBV5-1 and TRBJ2-5; D is possibly TRBD1 (5 bases). There are 17 residues in the CDR3. V was cut by 2 bases and J by 5 bases, with 22 bases left in between. Germline V gene data show CDR1 as SGHRS and CDR2 as YFSETQ. CDR3 DNA sequence: TGCGCCAGCAGCTTCCTACGGACAATTTTTTCGGATGAGACCCAGTACTTC. Translated: CASSFLRTIFSDETQYF.

The gene calls are TRBV10-3 and TRBJ1-5, with no clear D. V lost 2 bases to trimming and J lost 7 bases, with 9 bases between them. Germline V lookup: CDR1 ENHRY, CDR2 SYGVKD. The CDR3 runs to 13 residues. CDR3 sequence reads: CAISETLPQPQHF. The CDR3 DNA reads TGTGCCATCAGTGAGACTTTGCCCCAGCCCCAGCATTTT.

This chain uses TRBV7-2 with TRBJ2-3, with D possibly matching TRBD1 (6 bases). V was trimmed by 4 bases and J by 9 bases, leaving 14 bases between them. Germline assignment: CDR1 SGHTA and CDR2 FQGNSA. This CDR3 region has 13 residues. As DNA, the CDR3 is TGTGCCAGCAGCTCCGGACAGTGGGAGACGCAGTATTTT. It specifies CASSSGQWETQYF.

This chain links TRBV5-1 with TRBJ2-1; 11 bases map to TRBD2. CDR3 length: 15 amino acids. Per germline, CDR1 SGHRS and CDR2 YFSETQ. V was pared by 3 bases and J by 2 bases, with 1 base of the junction left unmatched. This CDR3 reads CASSYSGGAYNEQFF. The CDR3 region has the DNA TGCGCCAGCAGCTATAGCGGGGGGGCCTACAATGAGCAGTTCTTC.

CDR3 loop: CSASTGAGNTIYF. CDR3 sequence (DNA): TGCAGTGCCAGTACAGGGGCCGGAAACACCATATATTTT. The V gene is TRBV20-1, the J gene TRBJ1-3; TRBD1 agrees at 7 bases. V lost 6 bases and J lost 4; bases outside the gene matches: 6. The CDR3 spans 13 residues. Germline lookup yields CDR1 DFQATT and CDR2 SNEGSKA (reference sequence).

This chain connects TRBV5-6 to TRBJ2-4; 11 nucleotides line up with TRBD2. This CDR3 is 16 amino acids long. The germline V gene encodes CDR1 SGHDT and CDR2 YYEEEE. J was trimmed by 7 bases and V by 0 bases; bases with no gene match: 6. CDR3 sequence reads: CASSLATSGSWNIQYF. Here the CDR3 DNA reads TGTGCCAGCAGCTTGGCCACTAGCGGGAGCTGGAACATTCAGTACTTC.

The chain recombines TRBV2 with TRBJ2-1; D is undetermined. The CDR3 extends over 15 amino acids. Germline V CDR1 and CDR2: SNHLY, FYNNEI. V lost 9 bases and J lost 0, with 15 bases in between. The CDR3 protein is CASGSGGVSYNEQFF. The DNA for the CDR3 is TGTGCCAGTGGCTCCGGCGGAGTCTCCTACAATGAGCAGTTCTTC.

The chain uses TRBV5-1 and TRBJ2-7, with D unclear. Trimming stripped 2 bases from V and 6 bases from J, with 12 bases between. Germline-derived CDR1 and CDR2 are SGHRS and YFSETQ. CDR3 length: 13 residues. CDR3 sequence: CASSFQPDGEQYF. The CDR3 bases are TGCGCCAGCAGCTTTCAGCCAGACGGCGAGCAGTACTTC. The variable domain in full, completed from reference TRBV5-1 and TRBJ2-7, reads KAGVTQTPRYLIKTRGQQVTLSCSPISGHRSVSWYQQTPGQGLQFLFEYFSETQRNKGNFPGRFSGRQFSNSRSEMNVSTLELGDSALYLCASSFQPDGEQYFGPGTRLTVT.

The V and J genes are TRBV11-3 and TRBJ1-1; tentative D call: TRBD1 (6 bases). V was shortened by 5 bases and J by 4 bases, with 14 bases between the two germline ends. This CDR3 comprises 14 residues. CDR1 SGHNT and CDR2 YENEEA come from the germline V gene. CDR3 sequence reads: CASSRVGGLTEAFF. In DNA form, the CDR3 reads TGTGCCAGCAGCCGCGTAGGGGGGCTCACTGAAGCTTTCTTT.

This sequence joins TRBV30 and TRBJ1-4; D is perhaps TRBD1 (5 bases). The CDR3 is 18 amino acids. Trimming cost V 0 bases and J 8 bases, with 25 bases left between them. The germline gives CDR1 GTSNPN, CDR2 SVGIG (reference sequence). Here the CDR3 reads CAWSVSVWRRAGLEKLFF. CDR3 DNA: TGTGCCTGGAGTGTGTCGGTTTGGCGGAGGGCAGGGCTCGAAAAACTGTTTTTT.

The chain is built from TRBV4-2 and TRBJ1-4; 7 nucleotides match TRBD1. The CDR3 spans 19 residues. With 1 base clipped from V and 0 bases from J, the junction kept 11 bases outside the gene matches. Germline V gene data show CDR1 as LGHNA and CDR2 as YNFKEQ. The CDR3 coding sequence is TGTGCCAGCAGCCAAGTAATAGTAAGACAGGGCGCAACTAATGAAAAACTGTTTTTT. Translated, it gives CASSQVIVRQGATNEKLFF.

V gene TRBV19 combines with J gene TRBJ1-1; no definite D call. The germline V gene has CDR1 LNHDA and CDR2 SQIVND (reference sequence). The CDR3 totals 14 residues. V was trimmed by 1 base and J by 4 bases, leaving 10 bases between them. The CDR3 sequence is CASSIGPVGTEAFF. CDR3 nucleotide sequence: TGTGCCAGTAGTATAGGGCCGGTTGGCACTGAAGCTTTCTTT.

The chain has TRBV6-2 or TRBV6-3 and TRBJ2-7, with TRBD1 matching over 10 bases. Germline CDR1 reads MNHEY; CDR2 reads SVGEGT. Trimming at V came to 2 bases and at J to 3 bases, leaving 4 bases not matched to a gene. The CDR3 sequence is 15 residues long. The CDR3 loop is CASSYGTGENYEQYF. The DNA of the CDR3 is TGTGCCAGCAGTTACGGGACAGGGGAAAACTACGAGCAGTACTTC.

The genes are TRBV19 and TRBJ1-1; D unclear. CDR1 is LNHDA and CDR2 is SQIVND in the germline V gene (reference sequence). Trimming removed 1 base from V and 1 base from J, with 7 bases in between. The CDR3 has 14 amino acids. CDR3 sequence reads: CASSIAAENTEAFF. CDR3 DNA: TGTGCCAGTAGTATAGCCGCAGAGAACACTGAAGCTTTCTTT.

DNA for the CDR3: TGTGCCAGCAGTGAATGGACAGGGGACACTGAAGCTTTCTTT. Its protein product is CASSEWTGDTEAFF. The chain employs TRBV2 and TRBJ1-1; 9 nucleotides align to TRBD1. Germline values: CDR1 SNHLY, CDR2 FYNNEI. The CDR3 is 14 amino acids. J lost 3 bases, V lost 2 bases, and 1 base had no gene match.

The chain carries TRBV5-1 and TRBJ1-1; D call uncertain. Deletions cut 7 bases from V and 2 bases from J, with 9 bases between. The CDR3 runs 12 residues. Germline CDR1 reads SGHRS; CDR2 reads YFSETQ. CDR3 loop: CASASGNTEAFF. The CDR3 bases are TGCGCCAGCGCGTCGGGTAACACTGAAGCTTTCTTT. Together with reference TRBV5-1 and TRBJ1-1, the CDR3 gives the full variable domain: KAGVTQTPRYLIKTRGQQVTLSCSPISGHRSVSWYQQTPGQGLQFLFEYFSETQRNKGNFPGRFSGRQFSNSRSEMNVSTLELGDSALYLCASASGNTEAFFGQGTRLTVV.

This sequence joins TRBV7-9 and TRBJ1-1, with TRBD1 identical over 8 bases. V was pared by 10 bases and J by 2 bases, with 24 bases of the junction left unmatched. CDR1 and CDR2 from the germline V gene are SEHNR and FQNEAQ (reference sequence). CDR3 length: 19 amino acids. The CDR3 spells CAIDRRTGPDLGINTEAFF. The CDR3 DNA is TGTGCCATCGACCGCCGGACAGGGCCCGACTTGGGTATTAACACTGAAGCTTTCTTT.

The rearrangement joins TRBV6-5 to TRBJ2-1; no definite D call. Trimming left V 5 bases short and J 6 bases short, with 14 bases between. Looked up from germline, CDR1 is MNHEY and CDR2 is SVGAGI. The CDR3 is made up of 14 amino acids. CDR3 coding DNA: TGTGCCAGCAGTCAGGCGAGCACGGGCAATGAGCAGTTCTTC. This encodes CASSQASTGNEQFF.

This chain joins TRBV4-2 and TRBJ2-7; D gene uncertain. Trimming cost V 1 base and J 3 bases, with 7 bases left between them. CDR3 length equals 13 residues. The germline V gene has CDR1 LGHNA and CDR2 YNFKEQ. The CDR3 DNA sequence: TGTGCCAGCAGCCAAGTAACCTACTACGAGCAGTACTTC. Residues: CASSQVTYYEQYF.

The table lists this clone with a count of one. This chain connects TRBV12-3 or TRBV12-4 to TRBJ1-1, with D unclear. The V and J ends lost 5 bases and 2 bases respectively, with 9 bases between them. There are 13 residues in the CDR3. The CDR3 loop reads CASSPVFNTEAFF. In nucleotides, the CDR3 is TGTGCCAGCAGTCCCGTTTTTAACACTGAAGCTTTCTTT.

This chain links TRBV28 with TRBJ2-1; 9 nucleotides line up with TRBD2. Germline CDR1 reads MDHEN; CDR2 reads SYDVKM. The CDR3 runs 14 residues. J gave up 7 bases and V 3 bases, and 4 bases lay outside the gene matches. The CDR3 DNA follows: TGTGCCAGCAGTTTTGAGCGGGAGGTTAATGAGCAGTTCTTC. Translating gives CASSFEREVNEQFF. The full variable domain, in which reference TRBV28 and TRBJ2-1 provide the parts outside the CDR3, is DVKVTQSSRYLVKRTGEKVFLECVQDMDHENMFWYRQDPGLGLRLIYFSYDVKMKEKGDIPEGYSVSREKKERFSLILESASTNQTSMYLCASSFEREVNEQFFGPGTRLTVL.

The rearrangement uses TRBV4-3 and TRBJ1-6; a possible D gene is TRBD1 (5 bases). Trimming left V 0 bases short and J 7 bases short, with 13 bases between. CDR3 length: 16 amino acids. Germline V lookup: CDR1 LGHNA, CDR2 YSLEER. This CDR3 reads CASSQDRGGSNSPLHF. CDR3 nucleotide sequence: TGCGCCAGCAGCCAAGACCGGGGGGGAAGCAATTCACCCCTCCACTTT.

A single count supports this clone. V is TRBV7-2 and J is TRBJ2-3; 9 bases fit TRBD2. The CDR3 totals 15 residues. Germline V gene data show CDR1 as SGHTA and CDR2 as FQGNSA. J was trimmed by 4 bases and V by 5 bases; bases with no gene match: 7. In DNA, the CDR3 is TGTGCCAGCAGCGGGAGCGGGGGGTTACCAGATACGCAGTATTTT. Translating gives CASSGSGGLPDTQYF.

The chain recombines TRBV27 with TRBJ1-2; D unclear. CDR1 is MNHEY and CDR2 is SMNVEV in the germline V gene (reference sequence). Trimming removed 2 bases at V and 2 bases at J, with 9 bases between. The CDR3 has 14 residues. This CDR3 reads CASSLRAGNYGYTF. The CDR3 DNA sequence: TGTGCCAGCAGTTTACGGGCGGGGAACTATGGCTACACCTTC.